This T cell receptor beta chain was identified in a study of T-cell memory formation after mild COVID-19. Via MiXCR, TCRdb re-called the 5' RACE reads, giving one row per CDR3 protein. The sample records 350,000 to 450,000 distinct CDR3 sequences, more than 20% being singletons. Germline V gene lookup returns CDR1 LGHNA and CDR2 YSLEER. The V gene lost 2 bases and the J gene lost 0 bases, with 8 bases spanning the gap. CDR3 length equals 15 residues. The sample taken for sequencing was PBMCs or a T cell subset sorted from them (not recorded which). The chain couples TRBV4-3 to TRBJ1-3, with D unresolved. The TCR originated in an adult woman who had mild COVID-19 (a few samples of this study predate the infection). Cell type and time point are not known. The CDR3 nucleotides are TGCGCCAGCAGCCAATATCTATTCTCTGGAAACACCATATATTTT. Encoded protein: CASSQYLFSGNTIYF.